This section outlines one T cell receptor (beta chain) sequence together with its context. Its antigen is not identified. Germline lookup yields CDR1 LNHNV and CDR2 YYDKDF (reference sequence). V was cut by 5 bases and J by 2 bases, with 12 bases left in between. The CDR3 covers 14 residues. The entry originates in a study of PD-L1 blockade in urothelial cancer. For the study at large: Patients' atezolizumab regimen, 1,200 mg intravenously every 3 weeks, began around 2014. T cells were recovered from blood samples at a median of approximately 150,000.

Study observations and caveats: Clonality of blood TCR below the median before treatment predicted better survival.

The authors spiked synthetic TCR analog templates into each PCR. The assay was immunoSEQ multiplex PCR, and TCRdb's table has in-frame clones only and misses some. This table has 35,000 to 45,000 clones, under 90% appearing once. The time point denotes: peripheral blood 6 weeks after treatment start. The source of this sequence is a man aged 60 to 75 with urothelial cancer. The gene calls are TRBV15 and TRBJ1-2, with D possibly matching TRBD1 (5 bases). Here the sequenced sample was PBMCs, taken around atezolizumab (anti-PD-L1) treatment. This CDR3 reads CATSSGRGNYGYTF. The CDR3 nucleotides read TGTGCCACCAGCTCAGGCCGGGGGAACTATGGCTACACCTTC.